The rows below give T cell receptor beta chains drawn from one sample of a study of blood T cells in healthy people across ages. TCRdb re-called the 5' RACE reads through MiXCR, storing one row per CDR3 protein. The sample has over 950,000 distinct CDR3 sequences, roughly half seen once. The sample was blood. These receptors came from a woman aged 60-70 years in good health. CDR3s include the opening cysteine and the closing phenylalanine or tryptophan. The D gene is left open where the match is weak. Some rows have no size entry. The others give once, few or many, or a class for an expanded clone.

>TRBJ2-5|TRBV15|.|.
TGTGCCACCAGCACCCCCGTAGGGGGAACAGAGACCCAGTACTTC
CATSTPVGGTETQYF
>TRBJ2-5|TRBV4-1|.|few
TGCGCCAGCAGCCTCTCCGGTACAGGACAAGAGACCCAGTACTTC
CASSLSGTGQETQYF
>TRBJ2-7|TRBV4-2|.|.
TGTGCCAGCAGCCCTCGCTCGGACACCAGAGCCAATTTTTTTTCCTACGAGCAGTACTTC
CASSPRSDTRANFFSYEQYF
>TRBJ2-7|TRBV20-1|.|.
TGCAGTGCTAGAGCTGCCAGGGGAGAATACGAGCAGTACTTC
CSARAARGEYEQYF
>TRBJ2-3|TRBV3-1|.|.
TGTGCCAGCAGCCAAGATTTCCATAGCACAGATACGCAGTATTTT
CASSQDFHSTDTQYF
>TRBJ2-7|TRBV29-1|.|.
TGCAGCGTTGACACAGTCTCCTACGAGCAGTACTTC
CSVDTVSYEQYF
>TRBJ1-4|TRBV7-9|.|.
TGTGCCAGCAGCTTAGCTGGTGGACAAGGCGAAAAACTGTTTTTT
CASSLAGGQGEKLFF
>TRBJ2-1|TRBV5-1|.|.
TGCGCCAGCAGCTTCCGGGACCAGGACTACAATGAGCAGTTCTTC
CASSFRDQDYNEQFF
>TRBJ2-7|TRBV28|TRBD1|few
TGTGCCAGCAGTCCTTCGGGACAGGGTACGCATTACGAGCAGTACTTC
CASSPSGQGTHYEQYF
>TRBJ1-4|TRBV20-1|TRBD1|few
TGCAGTGCTACCGGAAAGACAGGGGAAGACGAAAAACTGTTTTTT
CSATGKTGEDEKLFF
>TRBJ2-3|TRBV24-1|TRBD1|few
TGTGCCACCAGTGATTGGGGACAGGGGTTGTCAGATACGCAGTATTTT
CATSDWGQGLSDTQYF
>TRBJ2-1|TRBV10-3|.|.
TGTGCCAGGAGCCTGGCGGATCAATACAATGAGCAGTTCTTC
CARSLADQYNEQFF
>TRBJ1-4|TRBV12-3/TRBV12-4|.|.
TGTGCCAGCAGCCTGGGGACATTGAATGAAAAACTGTTTTTT
CASSLGTLNEKLFF
>TRBJ1-1|TRBV4-2|.|.
TGTGCCAGCAGCCATGATCCAGTAAGTGGGCGAGGGACTGAAGCTTTCTTT
CASSHDPVSGRGTEAFF
>TRBJ2-4|TRBV20-1|TRBD1|.
TGCAGTGCGAGACAGGGTTCTAAGGACATTCAGTACTTC
CSARQGSKDIQYF
>TRBJ2-3|TRBV7-2|TRBD2|.
TGTGCCAGCAGCCCGTGGACTAGCGGCACAGATACGCAGTATTTT
CASSPWTSGTDTQYF
>TRBJ1-2|TRBV29-1|.|.
TGCAGCGTTGAGGATCGGGACCTGTACTGTGGCTGCACCTTC
CSVEDRDLYCGCTF
>TRBJ2-1|TRBV7-8|TRBD1|.
TGTGCCAGCAGCCTGCAGGGGGTCCTCTACAATGAGCAGTTCTTC
CASSLQGVLYNEQFF
>TRBJ2-7|TRBV28|TRBD1|few
TGTGCCAGCATGTCGGGACAGGACTACGAGCAGTACTTC
CASMSGQDYEQYF
>TRBJ1-6|TRBV4-3|.|few
TGCGCCAGCAGCCAAGGAGTACGGTATAATTCACCCCTCCACTTT
CASSQGVRYNSPLHF
>TRBJ2-3|TRBV3-1|TRBD2|once
TGTGCCAGCAGCCGAGGACTAGCGGGAGCCCGGCAGGCCACAGATACGCAGTATTTT
CASSRGLAGARQATDTQYF
>TRBJ1-1|TRBV7-9|.|.
TGTGCCAGCAGCATACAGCTGAACACTGAAGCTTTCTTT
CASSIQLNTEAFF
>TRBJ2-1|TRBV11-2|TRBD2|.
TGTGCCAGCAGCCCCTCCCTGGGCGGGGGTTTCCTGGGCAATGAGCAGTTCTTC
CASSPSLGGGFLGNEQFF
>TRBJ2-1|TRBV12-3/TRBV12-4|.|few
TGTGCCAGCAGTTTAACCCTGCCGGGTGAGCAGTTCTTC
CASSLTLPGEQFF
>TRBJ1-4|TRBV7-9|.|.
TGTGCCGGCAGCCCCCGACGGCGGGAGGGCGAAAAACTGTTTTTT
CAGSPRRREGEKLFF
>TRBJ1-2|TRBV7-2|TRBD1|few
TGTGCCAGCAGCTTAGCGTTACAGGGGATCGGGTACACCTTC
CASSLALQGIGYTF
>TRBJ2-1|TRBV6-2/TRBV6-3|TRBD2|few
TGTGCCAGCAGTTACGTGGGCGGGAGGTATCAAGTGGATGAGCAGTTCTTC
CASSYVGGRYQVDEQFF
>TRBJ2-7|TRBV28|.|.
TGTGCCAGCAGTTTATTGGCAGGGATCCGGGGGTTGGAGTACGAGCAGTACTTC
CASSLLAGIRGLEYEQYF
>TRBJ2-7|TRBV7-4|.|few
TGTGCCAGCAGCTTGAGTGTTAGGGCCTACGAGCAGTACTTC
CASSLSVRAYEQYF